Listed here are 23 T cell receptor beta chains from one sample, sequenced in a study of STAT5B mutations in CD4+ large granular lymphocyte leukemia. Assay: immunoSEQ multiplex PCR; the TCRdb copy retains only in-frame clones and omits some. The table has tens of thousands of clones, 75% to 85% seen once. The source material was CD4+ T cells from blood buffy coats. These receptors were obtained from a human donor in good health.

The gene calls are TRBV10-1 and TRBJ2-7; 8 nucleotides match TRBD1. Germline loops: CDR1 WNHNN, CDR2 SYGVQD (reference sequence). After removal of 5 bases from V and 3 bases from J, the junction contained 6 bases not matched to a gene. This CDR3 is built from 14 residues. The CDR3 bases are TGCGCCAGCAGTCCGGGACAGGATTACTACGAGCAGTACTTC. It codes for CASSPGQDYYEQYF.

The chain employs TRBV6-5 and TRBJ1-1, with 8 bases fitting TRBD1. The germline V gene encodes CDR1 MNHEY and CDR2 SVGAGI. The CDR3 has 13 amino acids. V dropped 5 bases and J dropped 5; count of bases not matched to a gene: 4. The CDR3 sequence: CASSDRGWTEAFF. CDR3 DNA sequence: TGTGCCAGCAGTGACAGGGGATGGACTGAAGCTTTCTTT.

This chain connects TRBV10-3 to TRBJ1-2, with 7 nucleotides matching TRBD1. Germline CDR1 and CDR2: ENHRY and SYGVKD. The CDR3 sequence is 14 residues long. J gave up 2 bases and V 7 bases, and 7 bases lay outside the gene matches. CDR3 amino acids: CAITDGTVNYGYTF. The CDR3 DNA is TGTGCCATCACCGACGGGACAGTCAACTATGGCTACACCTTC.

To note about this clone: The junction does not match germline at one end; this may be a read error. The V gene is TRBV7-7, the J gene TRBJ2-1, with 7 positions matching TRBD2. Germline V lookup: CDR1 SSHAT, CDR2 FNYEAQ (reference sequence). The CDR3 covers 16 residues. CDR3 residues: CASSIERERSYNEQFF. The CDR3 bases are TGTGCTAGCAGCATTGAGCGGGAACGCTCCTACAATGAGCAGTTCTTC.

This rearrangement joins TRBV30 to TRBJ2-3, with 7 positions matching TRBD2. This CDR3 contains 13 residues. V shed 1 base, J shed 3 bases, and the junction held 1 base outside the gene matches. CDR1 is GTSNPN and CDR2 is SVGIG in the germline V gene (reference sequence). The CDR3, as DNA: TGTGCCTGGAGTGAGGGAGGGACAGATACGCAGTATTTT. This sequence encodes CAWSEGGTDTQYF.

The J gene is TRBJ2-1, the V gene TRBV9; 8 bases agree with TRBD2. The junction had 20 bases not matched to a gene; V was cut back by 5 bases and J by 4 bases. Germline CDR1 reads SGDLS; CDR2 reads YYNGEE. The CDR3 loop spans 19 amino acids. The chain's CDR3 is CASSRSSGYEVGGYNEQFF. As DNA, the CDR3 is TGTGCCAGCAGTCGGTCTAGCGGGTATGAAGTGGGGGGTTACAATGAGCAGTTCTTC.

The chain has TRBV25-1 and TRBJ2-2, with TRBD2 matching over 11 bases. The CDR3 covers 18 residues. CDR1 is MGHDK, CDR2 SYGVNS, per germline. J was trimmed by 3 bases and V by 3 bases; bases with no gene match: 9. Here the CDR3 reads CASSEVAGGPFYTGELFF. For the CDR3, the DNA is TGTGCCAGCAGTGAGGTAGCGGGAGGGCCCTTTTACACCGGGGAGCTGTTTTTT. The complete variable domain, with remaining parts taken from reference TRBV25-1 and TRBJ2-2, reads EADIYQTPRYLVIGTGKKITLECSQTMGHDKMYWYQQDPGMELHLIHYSYGVNSTEKGDLSSESTVSRIRTEHFPLTLESARPSHTSQYLCASSEVAGGPFYTGELFFGEGSRLTVL.

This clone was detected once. The CDR3 region is CASSSLPRGLNTEAFF. CDR3 in DNA: TGTGCCAGCAGCTCCCTCCCCCGGGGGTTGAACACTGAAGCTTTCTTT. This rearrangement joins TRBV7-6 to TRBJ1-1; a possible D gene is TRBD1 (5 bases). V gave up 4 bases and J gave up 0 bases, with 15 bases separating them. CDR3 length equals 16 residues. CDR1 is SGHVS and CDR2 is FNYEAQ in the germline V gene.

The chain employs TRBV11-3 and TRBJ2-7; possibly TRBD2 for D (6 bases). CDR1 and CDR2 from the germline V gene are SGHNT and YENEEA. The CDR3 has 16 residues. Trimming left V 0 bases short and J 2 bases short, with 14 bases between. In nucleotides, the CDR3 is TGTGCCAGCAGCTTAGAGTTAGGAGGAGGGACCTACGAGCAGTACTTC. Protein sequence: CASSLELGGGTYEQYF. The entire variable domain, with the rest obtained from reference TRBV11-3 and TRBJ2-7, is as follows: EAGVVQSPRYKIIEKKQPVAFWCNPISGHNTLYWYLQNLGQGPELLIRYENEEAVDDSQLPKDRFSAERLKGVDSTLKIQPAELGDSAVYLCASSLELGGGTYEQYFGPGTRLTVT.

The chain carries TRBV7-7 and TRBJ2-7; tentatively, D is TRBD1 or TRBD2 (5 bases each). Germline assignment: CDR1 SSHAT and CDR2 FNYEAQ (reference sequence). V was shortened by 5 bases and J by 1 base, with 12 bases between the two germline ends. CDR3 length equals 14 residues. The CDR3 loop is CASSTGTDSYEQYF. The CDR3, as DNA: TGTGCCAGCAGCACCGGGACGGATTCCTACGAGCAGTACTTC.

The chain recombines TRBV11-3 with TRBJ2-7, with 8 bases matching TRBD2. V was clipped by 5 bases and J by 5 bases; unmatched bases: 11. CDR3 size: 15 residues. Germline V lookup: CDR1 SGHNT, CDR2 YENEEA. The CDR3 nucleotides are TGTGCCAGCAGCCGAGGGCCGGGACTAGTCCACGAGCAGTACTTC. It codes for CASSRGPGLVHEQYF.

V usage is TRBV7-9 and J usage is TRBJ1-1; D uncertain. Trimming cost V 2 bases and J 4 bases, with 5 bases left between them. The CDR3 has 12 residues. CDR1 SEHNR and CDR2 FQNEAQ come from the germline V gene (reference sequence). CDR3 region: CASSLHSTEAFF. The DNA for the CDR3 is TGTGCCAGCAGCTTACATAGCACTGAAGCTTTCTTT.

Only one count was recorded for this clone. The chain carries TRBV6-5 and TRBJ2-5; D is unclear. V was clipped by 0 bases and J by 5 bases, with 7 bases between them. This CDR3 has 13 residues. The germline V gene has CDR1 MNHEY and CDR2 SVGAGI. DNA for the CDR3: TGTGCCAGCAGTTACTCTAACTCGGAGACCCAGTACTTC. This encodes CASSYSNSETQYF.

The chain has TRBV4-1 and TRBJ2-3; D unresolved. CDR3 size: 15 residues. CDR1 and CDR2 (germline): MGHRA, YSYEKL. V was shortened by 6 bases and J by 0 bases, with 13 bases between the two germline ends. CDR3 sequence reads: CASSSRTASTDTQYF. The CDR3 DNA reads TGCGCCAGCAGTTCAAGAACGGCTAGCACAGATACGCAGTATTTT.

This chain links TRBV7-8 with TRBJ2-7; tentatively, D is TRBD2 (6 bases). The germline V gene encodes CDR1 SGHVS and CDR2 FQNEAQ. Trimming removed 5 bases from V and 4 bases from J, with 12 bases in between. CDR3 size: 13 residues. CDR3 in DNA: TGTGCCAGCAGCCCTTTGGAGGGTTACGAGCAGTACTTC. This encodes CASSPLEGYEQYF.

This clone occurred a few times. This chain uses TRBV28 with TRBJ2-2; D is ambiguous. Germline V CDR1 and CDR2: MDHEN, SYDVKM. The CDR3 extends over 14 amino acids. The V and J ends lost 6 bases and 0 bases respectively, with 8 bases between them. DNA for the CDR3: TGTGCCAGCAGCCCTACAGCGAACACCGGGGAGCTGTTTTTT. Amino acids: CASSPTANTGELFF.

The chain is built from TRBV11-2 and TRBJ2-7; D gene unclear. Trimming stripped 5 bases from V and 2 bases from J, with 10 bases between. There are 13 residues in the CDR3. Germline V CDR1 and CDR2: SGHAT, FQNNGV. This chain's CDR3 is CASSTSHAYEQYF. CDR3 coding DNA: TGTGCCAGCAGCACCTCCCATGCCTACGAGCAGTACTTC.

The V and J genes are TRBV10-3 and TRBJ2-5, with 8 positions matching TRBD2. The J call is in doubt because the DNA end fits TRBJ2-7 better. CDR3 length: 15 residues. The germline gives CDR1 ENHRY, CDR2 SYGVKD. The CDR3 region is CATRAAGGFSYEQYF. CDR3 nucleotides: TGTGCCACACGGGCGGCGGGAGGCTTTTCGTACGAGCAGTACTTC.

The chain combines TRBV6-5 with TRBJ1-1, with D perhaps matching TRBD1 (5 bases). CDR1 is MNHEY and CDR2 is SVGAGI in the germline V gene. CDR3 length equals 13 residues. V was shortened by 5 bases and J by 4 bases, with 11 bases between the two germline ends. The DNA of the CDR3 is TGTGCCAGCAGTCGGGGACCCTCCACTGAAGCTTTCTTT. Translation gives CASSRGPSTEAFF.

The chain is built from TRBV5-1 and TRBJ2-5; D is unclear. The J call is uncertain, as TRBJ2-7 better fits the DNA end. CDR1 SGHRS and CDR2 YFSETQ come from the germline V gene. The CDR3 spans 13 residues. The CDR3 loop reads CASSFNLAYEQYF. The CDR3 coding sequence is TGCGCCAGCAGCTTTAACCTAGCCTACGAGCAGTACTTC.

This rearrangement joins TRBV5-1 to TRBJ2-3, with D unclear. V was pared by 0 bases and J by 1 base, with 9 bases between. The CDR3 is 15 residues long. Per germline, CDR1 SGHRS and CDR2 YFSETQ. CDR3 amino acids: CASSLEGHGTDTQYF. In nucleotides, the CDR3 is TGCGCCAGCAGCTTGGAGGGCCACGGCACAGATACGCAGTATTTT.

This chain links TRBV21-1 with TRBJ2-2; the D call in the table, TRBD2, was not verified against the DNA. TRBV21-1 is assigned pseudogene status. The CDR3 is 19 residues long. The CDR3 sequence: CASSKKRGLAGVGTGELFF. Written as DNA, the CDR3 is TGTGCCAGCAGCAAAAAAAGGGGACTAGCGGGAGTAGGGACCGGGGAGCTGTTTTTT.

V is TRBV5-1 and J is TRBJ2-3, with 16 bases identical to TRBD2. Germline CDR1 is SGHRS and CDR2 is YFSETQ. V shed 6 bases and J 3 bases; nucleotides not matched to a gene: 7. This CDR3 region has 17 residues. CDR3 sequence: CASMQRGLAGGTDTQYF. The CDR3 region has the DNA TGCGCCAGCATGCAGAGGGGACTAGCGGGAGGGACAGATACGCAGTATTTT.